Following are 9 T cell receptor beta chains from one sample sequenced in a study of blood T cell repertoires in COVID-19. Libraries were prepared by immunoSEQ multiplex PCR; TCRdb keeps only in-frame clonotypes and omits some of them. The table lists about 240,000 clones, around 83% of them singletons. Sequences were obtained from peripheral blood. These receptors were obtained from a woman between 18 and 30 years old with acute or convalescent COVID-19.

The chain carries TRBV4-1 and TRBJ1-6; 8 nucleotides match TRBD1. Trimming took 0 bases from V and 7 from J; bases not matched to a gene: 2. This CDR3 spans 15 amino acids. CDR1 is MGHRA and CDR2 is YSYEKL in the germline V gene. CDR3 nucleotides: TGCGCCAGCAGCCAAGACAGGGGGCAGAATTCACCCCTCCACTTT. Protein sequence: CASSQDRGQNSPLHF.

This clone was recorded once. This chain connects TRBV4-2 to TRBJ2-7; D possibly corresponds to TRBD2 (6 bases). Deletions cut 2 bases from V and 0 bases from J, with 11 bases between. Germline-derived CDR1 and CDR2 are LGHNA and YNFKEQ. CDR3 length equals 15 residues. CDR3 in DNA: TGTGCCAGCAGCCAATATAGCGGCGGCTCCTACGAGCAGTACTTC. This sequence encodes CASSQYSGGSYEQYF.

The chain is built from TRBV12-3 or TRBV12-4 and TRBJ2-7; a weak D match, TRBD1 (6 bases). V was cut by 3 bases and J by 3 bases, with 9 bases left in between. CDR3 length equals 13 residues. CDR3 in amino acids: CASSLGDIYEQYF. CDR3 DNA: TGTGCCAGCAGTTTGGGGGACATCTACGAGCAGTACTTC.

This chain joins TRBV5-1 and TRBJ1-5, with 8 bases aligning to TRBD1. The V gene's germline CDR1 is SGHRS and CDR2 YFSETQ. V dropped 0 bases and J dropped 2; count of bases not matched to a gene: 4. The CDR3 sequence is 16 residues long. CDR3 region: CASSLGTGSRNQPQHF. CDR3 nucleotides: TGCGCCAGCAGCTTGGGGACAGGGTCCCGCAATCAGCCCCAGCATTTT. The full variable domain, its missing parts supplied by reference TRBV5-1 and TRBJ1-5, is KAGVTQTPRYLIKTRGQQVTLSCSPISGHRSVSWYQQTPGQGLQFLFEYFSETQRNKGNFPGRFSGRQFSNSRSEMNVSTLELGDSALYLCASSLGTGSRNQPQHFGDGTRLSIL.

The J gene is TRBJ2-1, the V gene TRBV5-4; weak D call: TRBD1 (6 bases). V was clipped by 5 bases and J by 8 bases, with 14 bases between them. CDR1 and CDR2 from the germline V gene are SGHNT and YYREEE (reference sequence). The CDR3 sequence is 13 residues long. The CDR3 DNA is TGTGCCAGCAGACTACAGGGATCGGATGAGCAGTTCTTC. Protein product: CASRLQGSDEQFF.

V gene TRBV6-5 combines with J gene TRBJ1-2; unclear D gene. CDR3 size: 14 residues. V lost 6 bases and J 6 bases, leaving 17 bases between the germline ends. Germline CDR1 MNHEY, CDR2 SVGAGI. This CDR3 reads CASSKNAGLDGYTF. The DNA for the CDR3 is TGTGCCAGCAGCAAAAATGCGGGGTTGGATGGCTACACCTTC.

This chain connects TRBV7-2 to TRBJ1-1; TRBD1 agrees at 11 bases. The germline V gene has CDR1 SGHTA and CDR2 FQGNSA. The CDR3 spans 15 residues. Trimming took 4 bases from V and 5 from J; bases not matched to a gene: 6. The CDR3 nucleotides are TGTGCCAGCAGCTCCTGGACAGGGGGCCGGACTGAAGCTTTCTTT. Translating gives CASSSWTGGRTEAFF.

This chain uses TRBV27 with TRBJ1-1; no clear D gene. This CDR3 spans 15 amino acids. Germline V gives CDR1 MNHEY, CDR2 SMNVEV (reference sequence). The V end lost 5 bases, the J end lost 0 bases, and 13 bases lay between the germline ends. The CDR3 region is CASSPRWALNTEAFF. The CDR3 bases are TGTGCCAGCAGTCCCCGTTGGGCTCTGAACACTGAAGCTTTCTTT.

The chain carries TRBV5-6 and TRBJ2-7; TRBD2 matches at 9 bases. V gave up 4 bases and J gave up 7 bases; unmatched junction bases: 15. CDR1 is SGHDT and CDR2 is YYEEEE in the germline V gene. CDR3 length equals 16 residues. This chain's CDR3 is CASSHRVAGVLGEQYF. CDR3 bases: TGTGCCAGCAGCCATCGGGTAGCGGGAGTGCTCGGGGAGCAGTACTTC.